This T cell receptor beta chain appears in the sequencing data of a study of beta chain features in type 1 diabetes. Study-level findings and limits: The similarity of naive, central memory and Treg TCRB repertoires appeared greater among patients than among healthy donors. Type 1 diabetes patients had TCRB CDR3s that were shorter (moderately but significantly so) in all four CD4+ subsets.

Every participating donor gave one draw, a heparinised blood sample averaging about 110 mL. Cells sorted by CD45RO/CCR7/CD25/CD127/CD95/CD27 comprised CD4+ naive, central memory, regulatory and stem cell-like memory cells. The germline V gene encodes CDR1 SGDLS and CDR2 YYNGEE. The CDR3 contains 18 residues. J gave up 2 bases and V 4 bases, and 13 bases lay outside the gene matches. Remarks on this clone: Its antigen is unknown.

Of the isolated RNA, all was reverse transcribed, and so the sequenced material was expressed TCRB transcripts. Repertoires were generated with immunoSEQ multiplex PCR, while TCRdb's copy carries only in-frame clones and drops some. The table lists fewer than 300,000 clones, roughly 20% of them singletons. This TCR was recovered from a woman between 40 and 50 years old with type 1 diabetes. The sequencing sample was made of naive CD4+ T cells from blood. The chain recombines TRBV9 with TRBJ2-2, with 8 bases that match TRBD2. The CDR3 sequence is CASSPPSGGAFNTGELFF. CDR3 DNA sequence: TGTGCCAGCAGCCCCCCCAGCGGGGGCGCCTTCAACACCGGGGAGCTGTTTTTT.